These 5 T cell receptor beta chains originate from one sample sequenced in a study of identical twins. Each CDR3 protein gets one entry after TCRdb re-called the 5' RACE reads with MiXCR. The table shows around 570,000 distinct CDR3 sequences, with around 9.6% occurring only once. This same sample was also part of a study on yellow fever vaccine responses in identical twins.

The sequenced sample was PBMCs. Receptors originate from a woman aged 18-29 years in good health.

V is TRBV4-3 and J is TRBJ2-3; D is tentatively TRBD1 or TRBD2 (5 bases each). Per the germline V gene, CDR1 is LGHNA and CDR2 is YSLEER. This CDR3 is 15 amino acids long. Trimming took 4 bases from V and 0 from J, leaving 11 bases between them. CDR3 nucleotides: TGCGCCAGCAGCCCCGGGACCCAGAGCACAGATACGCAGTATTTT. Amino acid sequence: CASSPGTQSTDTQYF.

This clonotype was detected a few times. The chain uses TRBV12-3 or TRBV12-4 and TRBJ1-4; D is unclear. The ends were cut back, 3 bases at V and 3 bases at J, with 14 bases in the middle. The CDR3 is 16 amino acids. CDR3 in DNA: TGTGCCAGCAGTTTTTCTGTGCGGCAGGCTAATGAAAAACTGTTTTTT. It codes for CASSFSVRQANEKLFF.

This clonotype showed up many times. The V gene is TRBV29-1, the J gene TRBJ2-1; 9 nucleotides line up with TRBD2. Germline values: CDR1 SQVTM, CDR2 ANQGSEA. This CDR3 spans 12 amino acids. The CDR3 reads CTCRGRADEQFF. The CDR3 bases are TGCACCTGCCGCGGGAGGGCGGATGAGCAGTTCTTC.

This rearrangement joins TRBV6-1 to TRBJ1-1; no definite D call. CDR1 is MNHNS and CDR2 is SASEGT in the germline V gene. The CDR3 spans 15 residues. Trimming stripped 6 bases from V and 6 bases from J, with 20 bases between. The CDR3 DNA follows: TGTGCCAGCAGCACGTTAGGGAGAAGGGCGTCTGAAGCTTTCTTT. This encodes CASSTLGRRASEAFF.

CDR3 in amino acids: CASSELAREPNEQFF. The CDR3 DNA is TGTGCCAGCAGTGAACTTGCGCGGGAGCCCAATGAGCAGTTCTTC. The chain couples TRBV25-1 to TRBJ2-1; 7 bases match TRBD2. CDR3 length equals 15 residues. Germline V lookup: CDR1 MGHDK, CDR2 SYGVNS. V lost 2 bases and J lost 6; bases outside the gene matches: 7.